This is a list of T cell receptor beta chains from one sample in a study of long-term antiretroviral therapy in people with HIV. The data were produced by immunoSEQ multiplex PCR, yet TCRdb's version contains in-frame clones alone and is incomplete. The sample holds some 40,000 clones, about 86% seen once. Sequenced here: unsorted PBMCs, sampled 1.2 years after starting antiretroviral therapy. The source is a woman aged 50 to 65 with HIV. Each CDR3 is given with its conserved first and last residue. A D gene is named only where the DNA matches it firmly. Rows may omit the clone size; those that give it use once, few, many or a size class.

clone_size	d_call	v_call	j_call	cdr3_nt	cdr3_aa
once	NA	TRBV19	TRBJ2-2	TGTGCCAGTAGTATGGGCGGGGAGCTGTTTTTT	CASSMGGELFF
NA	NA	TRBV2	TRBJ2-3	TGTGCCAGCAGTATGGCCCGATCGTCTGGCACAGATACGCAGTATTTT	CASSMARSSGTDTQYF
NA	NA	TRBV30	TRBJ1-5	TGTGCCTGGAGTGTACTCAATAGCAATCAGCCCCAGCATTTT	CAWSVLNSNQPQHF
NA	NA	TRBV29-1	TRBJ1-1	TGCAGCGTTGATGTCGGACTTGGAGGAGCTTTCTTT	CSVDVGLGGAFF
NA	TRBD2	TRBV2	TRBJ2-5	TGTGCCAGCAAGACACTGGGACTAGCGGGGGGCCCCCAAGAGACCCAGTACTTC	CASKTLGLAGGPQETQYF
NA	NA	TRBV27	TRBJ2-2	TGTGCCAGCAGAACCGCGCCGGGGCCCGGGGAGCTGTTTTTT	CASRTAPGPGELFF
once	TRBD1	TRBV9	TRBJ1-2	TGTGCCAGCAGCGCGGGACAGGGAGATGGCTACACCTTC	CASSAGQGDGYTF
NA	NA	TRBV19	TRBJ1-1	TGTGCCAGTAGTGAACGAGAGGGAGGCCCCGGCACTGAAGCTTTCTTT	CASSEREGGPGTEAFF
NA	NA	TRBV6-5	TRBJ1-1	TGTGCCAGCAGCAAACCAGGGACCACTGAAGCTTTCTTT	CASSKPGTTEAFF
NA	NA	TRBV4-2	TRBJ1-1	TGTGCCAGCAGACCCGGGACGGATAACACTGAAGCTTTCTTT	CASRPGTDNTEAFF
NA	NA	TRBV2	TRBJ1-1	TGTGCCAGCAGTGAACGGGATTGGGCTAGGGCTTTCTTT	CASSERDWARAFF
NA	TRBD1	TRBV19	TRBJ1-2	TGTGCCAGTAGTTTCAGGGACAGGAACTATGGCTACACCTTC	CASSFRDRNYGYTF
once	NA	TRBV7-2	TRBJ2-3	TGTGCCAGCAGCTTGCGCAGTAGCACAGATACGCAGTATTTT	CASSLRSSTDTQYF
NA	NA	TRBV6-1	TRBJ1-1	TGTGCCAGCAGTGAAGTAGTCTCCGAGCAAGCTTTCTTT	CASSEVVSEQAFF
NA	TRBD1	TRBV5-1	TRBJ1-2	TGCGCCAGCAGTTCCGAGACAGGGACCTATGGCTACACCTTC	CASSSETGTYGYTF
NA	NA	TRBV11-2	TRBJ1-1	TGTGCCAGCAGCTGGGGCGGGGGGAGCACTGAAGCTTTCTTT	CASSWGGGSTEAFF
NA	NA	TRBV2	TRBJ1-1	TGTGCCAGCAGTGAAATCCGGGGAGAGACTGAAGCTTTCTTT	CASSEIRGETEAFF
NA	NA	TRBV5-4	TRBJ2-6	TGTGCCAGCAGCTCCCCACGGGGGAACTCTGGGGCCAACGTCCTGACTTTC	CASSSPRGNSGANVLTF
NA	NA	TRBV19	TRBJ1-3	TGTGCCAGTACCCAATCCCAGGGGACGGGAATCGGAAACACCATATATTTT	CASTQSQGTGIGNTIYF
once	TRBD1	TRBV6-1	TRBJ2-3	TGTGCCAGGGGGGGGACAGGGGGGCCAGGCGATACGCAGTATTTT	CARGGTGGPGDTQYF
NA	NA	TRBV7-9	TRBJ2-5	TGTGCCAGCAGCTTAGATGGGGGAAAGGGGACCCAGTACTTC	CASSLDGGKGTQYF
NA	TRBD1	TRBV7-3	TRBJ2-2	TGTGCCAGCTCCCTTAGTACAGGGGGCATGAGGGAGCTGTTTTTT	CASSLSTGGMRELFF
once	NA	TRBV7-2	TRBJ1-3	TGTGCCAGCAGCTTAGCGGGATGGTATTTAGACACCATATATTTT	CASSLAGWYLDTIYF
NA	NA	TRBV4-1	TRBJ2-2	TGCGCCAGCAGCCAGTCCAACACCGGGGAGCTGTTTTTT	CASSQSNTGELFF
NA	TRBD2	TRBV7-2	TRBJ2-2	TGTGCCAGCAGCTTAGTTGGCCTGCGGGGGGGCGTCACCGGGGAGCTGTTTTTT	CASSLVGLRGGVTGELFF
NA	NA	TRBV7-9	TRBJ2-3	TGTGCCAGCAGCCCCGCGGATACGCAGTATTTT	CASSPADTQYF
once	NA	TRBV4-1	TRBJ2-1	TGCGCCAGCAGCCAAGATAGCTGGGGGTCCTACAATGAGCAGTTCTTC	CASSQDSWGSYNEQFF
once	NA	TRBV7-3	TRBJ2-2	TGTGCCAGCAGCTTAACCCCACAGGGCGGGGACACCGGGGAGCTGTTTTTT	CASSLTPQGGDTGELFF
NA	NA	TRBV5-1	TRBJ2-5	TGCGCCAGCAGTTTAGGGTTGGCAGAGACCCAGTACTTC	CASSLGLAETQYF
NA	NA	TRBV29-1	TRBJ1-2	TGCAGCGTCGGGTCAGGGGCGAACTATGGCTACACCTTC	CSVGSGANYGYTF
NA	TRBD2	TRBV18	TRBJ2-2	TGTGCCAGCTCACCACTACCGGGAGGCACCGGGGAGCTGTTTTTT	CASSPLPGGTGELFF
NA	NA	TRBV6-6	TRBJ2-2	TGTGCCAGCAGCCGGGGGGAGCTGTTTTTT	CASSRGELFF
few	NA	TRBV7-2	TRBJ1-6	TGTGCCAGCAGCTTAACGACAGATTATAATTCACCCCTCCACTTT	CASSLTTDYNSPLHF
NA	TRBD1	TRBV5-1	TRBJ1-1	TGCGCCAGCAGCGGGGGACAGGTGAACACTGAAGCTTTCTTT	CASSGGQVNTEAFF
NA	NA	TRBV5-6	TRBJ2-7	TGTGCCAGCAGCTTTCTGGGGAAGCAGTACTTC	CASSFLGKQYF
NA	NA	TRBV5-6	TRBJ1-1	TGTGCCAGCAGCTTGAGCAGACAAGGGAGAGGCACTGAAGCTTTCTTT	CASSLSRQGRGTEAFF
once	NA	TRBV5-6	TRBJ1-1	TGTGCCAGCAGCTTCGCTACAGTGGACACTGAAGCTTTCTTT	CASSFATVDTEAFF
NA	NA	TRBV11-2	TRBJ1-2	TGTGCCAGCAGCATCACCTCAGGGGTACTCTATGGCTACACCTTC	CASSITSGVLYGYTF
NA	TRBD1	TRBV25-1	TRBJ1-6	TGTGCCAGCAGCAAACAGGGGGCCTCCTATAATTCACCCCTCCACTTT	CASSKQGASYNSPLHF
NA	NA	TRBV7-9	TRBJ1-2	TGTGCCAGCAGCACGAACGGGGAAGCAGGGAGGGGATACTATGGCTACACCTTC	CASSTNGEAGRGYYGYTF
NA	NA	TRBV6-1	TRBJ2-3	TGTGCCAGCAGGTCAAGTAGTACAGATACGCAGTATTTT	CASRSSSTDTQYF
NA	NA	TRBV9	TRBJ2-2	TGTGCCAGCAGCGTAGGAGCAGGGGCCTCGAACACCGGGGAGCTGTTTTTT	CASSVGAGASNTGELFF
NA	NA	TRBV10-3	TRBJ2-2	TGTGCCATCAGTGATCTGGGGGCTGACACCGGGGAGCTGTTTTTT	CAISDLGADTGELFF
once	TRBD1	TRBV12-5	TRBJ1-1	TGTGCTAGTGCCCCCGACAGGGGGGTGAACACTGAAGCTTTCTTT	CASAPDRGVNTEAFF
NA	NA	TRBV30	TRBJ2-7	TGTGCCTGGAGTAGGGACTCCTACGAGCAGTACTTC	CAWSRDSYEQYF
NA	NA	TRBV7-2	TRBJ1-1	TGTGCCAGCAGCTCACGAGGGCGGGACACTGAAGCTTTCTTT	CASSSRGRDTEAFF
NA	TRBD1	TRBV2	TRBJ1-5	TGTGCCAGCAGTAGGCAGGGGGCCTCTTCTCCCCAGCATTTT	CASSRQGASSPQHF
NA	NA	TRBV4-1	TRBJ2-1	TGCGCCAGCAGCCAGGATACCCCCGACAATGAGCAGTTCTTC	CASSQDTPDNEQFF
NA	NA	TRBV5-4	TRBJ2-3	TGTGCCAGCAGCGCACCACAGGGAGCCACAGATACGCAGTATTTT	CASSAPQGATDTQYF
NA	TRBD1	TRBV5-1	TRBJ2-6	TGCGCCAGCGCCCTGGACAGGGGCTCTGGGGCCAACGTCCTGACTTTC	CASALDRGSGANVLTF
NA	NA	TRBV7-6	TRBJ2-1	TGTGCCAGCAGCAGATCACAGCCAGCGTCTAACAATGAGCAGTTCTTC	CASSRSQPASNNEQFF
NA	TRBD1	TRBV7-2	TRBJ2-7	TGTGCCAGCAGCTTAGCGGTCACAGGGGTCGGCGAGCAGTACTTC	CASSLAVTGVGEQYF
NA	NA	TRBV7-8	TRBJ2-7	TGTGCCAGCAGCTTGGGATACTCCTACGAGCAGTACTTC	CASSLGYSYEQYF
NA	NA	TRBV28	TRBJ1-1	TGTGCCAGCAGTCCCCCAAGGAACACTGAAGCTTTCTTT	CASSPPRNTEAFF
few	TRBD1	TRBV10-1	TRBJ1-5	TGCGCCAGCAGTGGGTCCGGGACAGACAACAATCAGCCCCAGCATTTT	CASSGSGTDNNQPQHF